This T cell receptor beta chain was recorded in a study of T cells in Graves' hyperthyroidism and ophthalmopathy. The overall study: Peripheral blood draws took place at initial diagnosis, ahead of any treatment. Study-level findings and limits: A model of 13 V-J pairs discriminated ophthalmopathy from stable hyperthyroidism.

This clonotype was detected only a few times. Its antigen is unidentified. Looked up from germline, CDR1 is MNHNS and CDR2 is SASEGT. V lost 5 bases to trimming and J lost 7 bases; unmatched junction nucleotides: 11. This CDR3 is built from 15 residues. Amplified TCR beta CDR3 regions came from RNA transcripts. A first-round RT-PCR of the TCR CDR3 used the HTBI primer set. MiXCR, applied by TCRdb to the multiplex PCR reads, yields one record per CDR3 protein. The sample has 500,000 or so distinct CDR3 sequences, about 16% seen once. This sequence was found in a woman between 25 and 40 years old with Graves' ophthalmopathy. The sequenced sample was blood. The chain recombines TRBV6-1 with TRBJ1-2; TRBD1 matches at 9 bases. CDR3 in DNA: TGTGCCAGCAGTCCATCCCGGACAGGGGAAGGTGGCTACACCTTC. Its protein product is CASSPSRTGEGGYTF.